This record concerns one TCR beta chain sequence. Antigen specificity is unknown. TCRdb used MiXCR to reprocess the 5' RACE reads, holding one entry per CDR3 protein. Among 560,000 or so distinct CDR3 sequences listed, 17% were seen once. With V trimmed by 0 bases and J by 1 base, 4 bases remained unmatched. CDR3 length equals 17 residues. The V gene's germline CDR1 is SGDLS and CDR2 YYNGEE. The sample originates from a study of T-cell memory formation after mild COVID-19. Whole-study context: Clustering of TCRs was largely donor specific. Findings of the study overall: Of the contracting clones, CD4+ ones lay mainly in CM and EM, and CD8+ ones in EMRA.

The chain employs TRBV9 and TRBJ2-1; 10 bases line up with TRBD2. This receptor was obtained from an adult woman who had mild COVID-19 (a few samples of this study predate the infection). Cell type and time point are not known. Sequences were obtained from PBMCs or a T cell subset sorted from them (not recorded which). DNA of the CDR3: TGTGCCAGCAGCGTAGAGGCAGCGGGGGGGTCCTACAATGAGCAGTTCTTC. It yields the protein CASSVEAAGGSYNEQFF.